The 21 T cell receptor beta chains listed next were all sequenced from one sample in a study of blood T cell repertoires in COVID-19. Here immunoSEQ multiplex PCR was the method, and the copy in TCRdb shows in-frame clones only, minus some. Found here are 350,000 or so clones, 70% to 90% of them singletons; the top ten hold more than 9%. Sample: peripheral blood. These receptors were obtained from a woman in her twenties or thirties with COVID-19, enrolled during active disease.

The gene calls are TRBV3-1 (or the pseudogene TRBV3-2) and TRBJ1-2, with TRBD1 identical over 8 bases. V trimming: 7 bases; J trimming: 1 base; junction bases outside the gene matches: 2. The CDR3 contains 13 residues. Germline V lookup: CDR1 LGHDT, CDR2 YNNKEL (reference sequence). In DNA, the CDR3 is TGTGCCAGCACTACAGGGGGTAACTATGGCTACACCTTC. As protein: CASTTGGNYGYTF.

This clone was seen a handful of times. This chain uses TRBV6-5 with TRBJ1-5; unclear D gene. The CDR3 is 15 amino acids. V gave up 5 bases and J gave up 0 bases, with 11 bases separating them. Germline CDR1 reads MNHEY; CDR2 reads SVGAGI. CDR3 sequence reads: CASSPRRTSNQPQHF. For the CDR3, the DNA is TGTGCCAGCAGTCCCAGGAGGACTAGCAATCAGCCCCAGCATTTT.

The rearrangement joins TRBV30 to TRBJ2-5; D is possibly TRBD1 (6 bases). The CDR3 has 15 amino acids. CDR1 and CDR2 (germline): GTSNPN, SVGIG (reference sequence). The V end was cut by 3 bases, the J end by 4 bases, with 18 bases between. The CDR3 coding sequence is TGTGCCTGGAGGCTGAACTCCGGGACAATAGAGACCCAGTACTTC. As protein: CAWRLNSGTIETQYF.

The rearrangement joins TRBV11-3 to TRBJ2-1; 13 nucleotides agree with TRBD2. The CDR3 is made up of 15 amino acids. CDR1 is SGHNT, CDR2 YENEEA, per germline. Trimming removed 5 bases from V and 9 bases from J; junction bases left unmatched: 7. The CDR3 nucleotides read TGTGCCAGCAGCCCGGGACTAGCGGGATTGGGTGAGCAGTTCTTC. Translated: CASSPGLAGLGEQFF. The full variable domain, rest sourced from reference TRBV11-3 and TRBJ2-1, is EAGVVQSPRYKIIEKKQPVAFWCNPISGHNTLYWYLQNLGQGPELLIRYENEEAVDDSQLPKDRFSAERLKGVDSTLKIQPAELGDSAVYLCASSPGLAGLGEQFFGPGTRLTVL.

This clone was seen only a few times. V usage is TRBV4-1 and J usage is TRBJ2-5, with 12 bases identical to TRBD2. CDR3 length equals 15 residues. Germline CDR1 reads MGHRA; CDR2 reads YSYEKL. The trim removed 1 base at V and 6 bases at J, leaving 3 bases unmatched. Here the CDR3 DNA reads TGCGCCAGCAGCCAAGCGACTAGCGGGAGACAGACCCAGTACTTC. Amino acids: CASSQATSGRQTQYF.

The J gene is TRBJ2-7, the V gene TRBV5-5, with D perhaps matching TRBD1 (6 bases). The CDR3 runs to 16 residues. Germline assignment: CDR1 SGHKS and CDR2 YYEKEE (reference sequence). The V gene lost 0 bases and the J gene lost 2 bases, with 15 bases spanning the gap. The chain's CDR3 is CASSLVKDRRAYEQYF. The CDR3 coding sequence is TGTGCCAGCAGCTTGGTAAAAGACAGGCGAGCCTACGAGCAGTACTTC.

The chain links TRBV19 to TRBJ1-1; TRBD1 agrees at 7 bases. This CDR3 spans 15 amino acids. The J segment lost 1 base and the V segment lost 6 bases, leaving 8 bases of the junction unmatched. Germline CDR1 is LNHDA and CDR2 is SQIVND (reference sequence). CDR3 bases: TGTGCCAGTAGCCCAGGGACAGTCCGGAACACTGAAGCTTTCTTT. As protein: CASSPGTVRNTEAFF.

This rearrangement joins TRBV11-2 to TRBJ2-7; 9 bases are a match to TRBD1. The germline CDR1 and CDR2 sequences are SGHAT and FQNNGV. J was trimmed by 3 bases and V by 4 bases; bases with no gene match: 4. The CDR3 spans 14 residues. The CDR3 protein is CASSSGQGNYEQYF. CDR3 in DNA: TGTGCCAGCAGCTCGGGACAGGGCAACTACGAGCAGTACTTC.

The CDR3 DNA follows: TGTGCCAGCAGTTTATACTCCGGGGGTGGGAAACTGTTTTTT. This encodes CASSLYSGGGKLFF. The rearrangement joins TRBV28 to TRBJ1-4; D perhaps matches TRBD1 (5 bases). The CDR3 consists of 14 residues. V lost 1 base, J lost 11 bases, and 14 bases lay in between. Germline V lookup: CDR1 MDHEN, CDR2 SYDVKM.

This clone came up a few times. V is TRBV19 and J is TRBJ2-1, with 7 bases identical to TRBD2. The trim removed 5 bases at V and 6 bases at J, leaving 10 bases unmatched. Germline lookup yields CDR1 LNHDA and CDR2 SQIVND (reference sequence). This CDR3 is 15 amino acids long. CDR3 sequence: CASSGSSGWGNEQFF. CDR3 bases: TGTGCCAGTAGTGGGTCTAGCGGATGGGGCAATGAGCAGTTCTTC.

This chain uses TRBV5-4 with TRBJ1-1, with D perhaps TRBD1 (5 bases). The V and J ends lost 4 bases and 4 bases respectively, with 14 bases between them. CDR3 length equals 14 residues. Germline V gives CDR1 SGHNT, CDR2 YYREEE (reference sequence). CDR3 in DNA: TGTGCCAGCAGCCAGGGTGGGATGGTCACTGAAGCTTTCTTT. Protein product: CASSQGGMVTEAFF.

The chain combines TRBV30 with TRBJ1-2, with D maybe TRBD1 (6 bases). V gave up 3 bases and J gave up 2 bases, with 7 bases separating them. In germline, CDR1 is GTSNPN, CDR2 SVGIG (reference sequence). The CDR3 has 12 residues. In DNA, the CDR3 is TGTGCCTGGAGGGACAGAAACTATGGCTACACCTTC. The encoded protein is CAWRDRNYGYTF.

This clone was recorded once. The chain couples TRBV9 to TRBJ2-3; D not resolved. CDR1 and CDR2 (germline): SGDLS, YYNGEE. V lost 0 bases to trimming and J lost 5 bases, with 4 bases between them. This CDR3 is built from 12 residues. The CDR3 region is CASSVDLDTQYF. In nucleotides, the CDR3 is TGTGCCAGCAGCGTAGACTTAGATACGCAGTATTTT.

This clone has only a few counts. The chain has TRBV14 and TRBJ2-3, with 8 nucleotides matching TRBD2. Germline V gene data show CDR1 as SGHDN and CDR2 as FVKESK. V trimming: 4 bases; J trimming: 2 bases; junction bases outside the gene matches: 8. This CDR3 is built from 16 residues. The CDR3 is CASSPGLAGATDTQYF. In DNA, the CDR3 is TGTGCCAGCAGCCCTGGACTAGCTGGGGCCACAGATACGCAGTATTTT.

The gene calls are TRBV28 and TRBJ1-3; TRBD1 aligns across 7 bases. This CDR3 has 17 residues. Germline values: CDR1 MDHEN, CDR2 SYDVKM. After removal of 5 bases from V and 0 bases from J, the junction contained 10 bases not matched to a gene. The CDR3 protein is CASSRLRDSSSGNTIYF. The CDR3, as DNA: TGTGCCAGCAGTCGCCTGAGGGACAGTTCCTCTGGAAACACCATATATTTT.

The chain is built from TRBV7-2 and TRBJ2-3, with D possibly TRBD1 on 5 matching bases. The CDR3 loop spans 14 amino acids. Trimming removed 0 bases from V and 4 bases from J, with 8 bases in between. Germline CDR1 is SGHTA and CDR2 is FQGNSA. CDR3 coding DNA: TGTGCCAGCAGCTTAGCCAGGGCCGCAGATACGCAGTATTTT. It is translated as CASSLARAADTQYF.

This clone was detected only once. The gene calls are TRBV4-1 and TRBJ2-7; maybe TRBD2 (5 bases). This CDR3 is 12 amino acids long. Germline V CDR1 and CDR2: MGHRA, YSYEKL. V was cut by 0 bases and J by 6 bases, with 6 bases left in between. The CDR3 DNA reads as TGCGCCAGCAGCCAAGAAGGAGGCGAGCAGTACTTC. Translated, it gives CASSQEGGEQYF.

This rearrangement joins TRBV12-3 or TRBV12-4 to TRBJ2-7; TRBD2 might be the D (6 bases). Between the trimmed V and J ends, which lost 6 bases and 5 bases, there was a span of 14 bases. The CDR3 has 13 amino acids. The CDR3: CASSPGGSHEQYF. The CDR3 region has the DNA TGTGCCAGCAGCCCAGGAGGGAGCCACGAGCAGTACTTC.

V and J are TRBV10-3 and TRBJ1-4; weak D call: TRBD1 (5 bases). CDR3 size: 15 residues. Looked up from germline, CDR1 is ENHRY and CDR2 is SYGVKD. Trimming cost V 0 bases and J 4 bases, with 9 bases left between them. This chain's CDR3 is CAISESTDLNEKLFF. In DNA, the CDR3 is TGTGCCATCAGTGAGTCGACAGATCTTAATGAAAAACTGTTTTTT.

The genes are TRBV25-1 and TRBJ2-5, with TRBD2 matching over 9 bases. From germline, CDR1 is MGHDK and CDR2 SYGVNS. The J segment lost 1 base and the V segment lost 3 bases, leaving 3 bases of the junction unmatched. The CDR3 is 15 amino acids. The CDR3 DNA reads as TGTGCCAGCAGTGACTGGACTAGCGCCCAAGAGACCCAGTACTTC. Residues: CASSDWTSAQETQYF.

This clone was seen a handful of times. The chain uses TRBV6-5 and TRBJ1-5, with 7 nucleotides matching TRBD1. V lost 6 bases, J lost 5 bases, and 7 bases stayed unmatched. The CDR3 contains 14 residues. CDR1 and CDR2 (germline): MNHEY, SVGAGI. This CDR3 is CASSLRQGDQPQHF. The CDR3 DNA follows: TGTGCCAGCAGCCTGAGACAGGGCGATCAGCCCCAGCATTTT.